Following are 25 T cell receptor beta chains from one sample sequenced in a study of blood T cell repertoires in COVID-19. TCRdb's table, derived via immunoSEQ multiplex PCR, lists solely in-frame clones and lacks some. The sample carries 350,000 to 450,000 clones, 75% to 90% recorded once. The sample taken for sequencing was peripheral blood. The source of these receptors is an older woman with COVID-19, enrolled during active disease.

This chain connects TRBV5-5 to TRBJ1-3; D may be TRBD1 (6 bases). Germline V gives CDR1 SGHKS, CDR2 YYEKEE (reference sequence). The CDR3 spans 18 residues. V gave up 0 bases and J gave up 0 bases, with 16 bases separating them. CDR3 nucleotide sequence: TGTGCCAGCAGCTTGGCCCGAAGCAGGGGAATCTCTGGAAACACCATATATTTT. Translated: CASSLARSRGISGNTIYF. Full variable domain (remainder filled in from reference TRBV5-5 and TRBJ1-3): DAGVTQSPTHLIKTRGQQVTLRCSPISGHKSVSWYQQVLGQGPQFIFQYYEKEERGRGNFPDRFSARQFPNYSSELNVNALLLGDSALYLCASSLARSRGISGNTIYFGEGSWLTVV.

This clone was recorded a few times. The chain is built from TRBV3-1 (or the pseudogene TRBV3-2) and TRBJ1-3; D remains unclear. Trimming removed 1 base from V and 5 bases from J, with 6 bases in between. Germline values: CDR1 LGHDT, CDR2 YNNKEL (reference sequence). This CDR3 region has 13 residues. The DNA of the CDR3 is TGTGCCAGCAGCCAAGGGAGCAGAAACACCATATATTTT. Amino acid sequence: CASSQGSRNTIYF.

The J gene is TRBJ2-7, the V gene TRBV10-3; 10 nucleotides match TRBD1. This CDR3 region has 14 residues. The germline gives CDR1 ENHRY, CDR2 SYGVKD. The V segment lost 4 bases and the J segment 5 bases; nucleotides outside the gene matches: 5. CDR3 protein: CAISGTGQGNEQYF. The CDR3 DNA follows: TGTGCCATCAGTGGGACGGGACAGGGGAACGAGCAGTACTTC.

The V and J genes are TRBV9 and TRBJ1-1, with D perhaps TRBD1 (5 bases). CDR1 and CDR2 from the germline V gene are SGDLS and YYNGEE. V was cut by 0 bases and J by 5 bases, with 14 bases left in between. This CDR3 has 15 amino acids. In DNA form, the CDR3 reads TGTGCCAGCAGCGTAGGCCCGCAGGGTGGGACTGAAGCTTTCTTT. Translated, it gives CASSVGPQGGTEAFF.

The chain couples TRBV9 to TRBJ2-5; TRBD2 aligns across 8 bases. The germline CDR1 and CDR2 sequences are SGDLS and YYNGEE. After removal of 0 bases from V and 2 bases from J, the junction contained 9 bases not matched to a gene. CDR3 length: 17 residues. In nucleotides, the CDR3 is TGTGCCAGCAGCGTAGCTACGGGAGGGAGCCTTCAAGAGACCCAGTACTTC. Translation gives CASSVATGGSLQETQYF.

V and J are TRBV13 and TRBJ1-2; D gene unclear. Germline assignment: CDR1 PRHDT and CDR2 FYEKMQ (reference sequence). The CDR3 is 12 amino acids. The germline V and J ends were trimmed by 3 bases and 6 bases, with 8 bases remaining between them. CDR3: CASSFGSHGYTF. In nucleotides, the CDR3 is TGTGCCAGCAGCTTCGGGAGCCATGGCTACACCTTC. Full variable domain (remainder filled in from reference TRBV13 and TRBJ1-2): AAGVIQSPRHLIKEKRETATLKCYPIPRHDTVYWYQQGPGQDPQFLISFYEKMQSDKGSIPDRFSAQQFSDYHSELNMSSLELGDSALYFCASSFGSHGYTFGSGTRLTVV.

V is TRBV10-3 and J is TRBJ2-1; 8 bases match TRBD2. The CDR3 contains 18 residues. CDR1 and CDR2 from the germline V gene are ENHRY and SYGVKD. With 0 bases clipped from V and 3 bases from J, the junction kept 10 bases outside the gene matches. CDR3 DNA: TGTGCCATCAGTGAGTCGAGCGATAGCGGGGATTACTACAATGAGCAGTTCTTC. Protein: CAISESSDSGDYYNEQFF.

This clone was seen only once. The chain has TRBV11-3 and TRBJ2-5; tentative D call: TRBD2 (6 bases). Germline-derived CDR1 and CDR2 are SGHNT and YENEEA. The CDR3 consists of 14 residues. V dropped 4 bases and J dropped 5 bases, with 14 bases sitting between them. The CDR3 reads CASSSRDWEETQYF. In nucleotides, the CDR3 is TGTGCCAGCAGCTCCCGGGACTGGGAGGAGACCCAGTACTTC.

J is TRBJ2-5 and V is TRBV11-3, with 8 nucleotides matching TRBD1. The V and J ends lost 5 bases and 4 bases, in that order; junction bases with no gene match: 9. This CDR3 spans 15 amino acids. CDR1 SGHNT and CDR2 YENEEA come from the germline V gene. The CDR3 DNA reads TGTGCCAGCAGCAAAAGTCAGGACAGGGTAGAGACCCAGTACTTC. It translates to CASSKSQDRVETQYF. The whole variable domain, remainder taken from reference TRBV11-3 and TRBJ2-5, is EAGVVQSPRYKIIEKKQPVAFWCNPISGHNTLYWYLQNLGQGPELLIRYENEEAVDDSQLPKDRFSAERLKGVDSTLKIQPAELGDSAVYLCASSKSQDRVETQYFGPGTRLLVL.

The chain has TRBV3-1 (or the pseudogene TRBV3-2) and TRBJ1-1; 12 nucleotides align to TRBD1. There are 14 residues in the CDR3. In germline, CDR1 is LGHDT, CDR2 YNNKEL (reference sequence). The V segment lost 7 bases and the J segment 6 bases; nucleotides outside the gene matches: 6. CDR3 bases: TGTGCCAGCACCGGGGACAGGGGGCAGGCTGAAGCTTTCTTT. Protein product: CASTGDRGQAEAFF.

The rearrangement uses TRBV14 and TRBJ1-1; D perhaps matches TRBD1 (5 bases). The germline V and J ends were trimmed by 1 base and 2 bases, with 11 bases remaining between them. The CDR3 loop spans 15 amino acids. The germline gives CDR1 SGHDN, CDR2 FVKESK. The CDR3 coding sequence is TGTGCCAGCAGCCAAGTAGGGAGGGGCAACACTGAAGCTTTCTTT. This codes for CASSQVGRGNTEAFF. The complete variable domain, with remaining parts taken from reference TRBV14 and TRBJ1-1, reads EAGVTQFPSHSVIEKGQTVTLRCDPISGHDNLYWYRRVMGKEIKFLLHFVKESKQDESGMPNNRFLAERTGGTYSTLKVQPAELEDSGVYFCASSQVGRGNTEAFFGQGTRLTVV.

V gene TRBV7-8 combines with J gene TRBJ2-1; 12 bases align to TRBD2. The CDR3 length is 16 residues. The germline V gene has CDR1 SGHVS and CDR2 FQNEAQ. Losses at the gene ends were 8 bases for V and 4 bases for J; bases not matched to a gene: 9. The CDR3 is CASHISTSGGYNEQFF. CDR3 nucleotide sequence: TGTGCCAGCCACATCTCGACTAGCGGGGGTTACAATGAGCAGTTCTTC.

In DNA form, the CDR3 reads TGTGCCACCAGCCCCGCCCGGGGACTAAGGCTGTACGAGCAGTACTTC. This codes for CATSPARGLRLYEQYF. The V call is TRBV15, the J call TRBJ2-7; 7 bases match TRBD2. CDR1 and CDR2 from the germline V gene are LNHNV and YYDKDF (reference sequence). The CDR3 spans 16 residues. J lost 4 bases, V lost 5 bases, and 14 bases had no gene match.

The chain employs TRBV11-3 and TRBJ1-1; weak D call: TRBD1 (6 bases). This CDR3 is 13 amino acids long. V lost 5 bases, J lost 5 bases, and 12 bases lay in between. The germline gives CDR1 SGHNT, CDR2 YENEEA. The CDR3 reads CASSPGVRTEAFF. The CDR3 DNA sequence: TGTGCCAGCAGCCCAGGGGTACGGACTGAAGCTTTCTTT. The full variable domain, in which reference TRBV11-3 and TRBJ1-1 provide the parts outside the CDR3, is EAGVVQSPRYKIIEKKQPVAFWCNPISGHNTLYWYLQNLGQGPELLIRYENEEAVDDSQLPKDRFSAERLKGVDSTLKIQPAELGDSAVYLCASSPGVRTEAFFGQGTRLTVV.

The chain joins TRBV5-1 to TRBJ2-7; 9 nucleotides agree with TRBD1. J was trimmed by 8 bases and V by 4 bases; bases with no gene match: 10. Germline CDR1 reads SGHRS; CDR2 reads YFSETQ. The CDR3 extends over 14 amino acids. Here the CDR3 reads CASSQRDRVTQQYF. As DNA, the CDR3 is TGCGCCAGCAGCCAACGGGACAGGGTAACCCAGCAGTACTTC.

This chain connects TRBV7-2 to TRBJ1-2; 10 bases agree with TRBD1. Germline lookup yields CDR1 SGHTA and CDR2 FQGNSA. Germline trimming cut 5 bases from V and 4 bases from J; bases unmatched to any gene: 13. The CDR3 contains 17 residues. In DNA form, the CDR3 reads TGTGCCAGCAGCGGCCGGGACAGGGGAACGGCAGTCTATGGCTACACCTTC. It yields the protein CASSGRDRGTAVYGYTF.

This rearrangement joins TRBV12-3 or TRBV12-4 to TRBJ1-1; D gene unclear. The V and J ends lost 10 bases and 4 bases respectively, with 16 bases between them. The CDR3 extends over 13 amino acids. Here the CDR3 DNA reads TGTGCCATCCACATTGGAGGTGGCACTGAAGCTTTCTTT. Its translation: CAIHIGGGTEAFF.

The chain combines TRBV30 with TRBJ2-7; a weak D match, TRBD1 (5 bases). This CDR3 spans 17 amino acids. CDR1 GTSNPN and CDR2 SVGIG come from the germline V gene (reference sequence). V dropped 0 bases and J dropped 1 base, with 19 bases sitting between them. CDR3 nucleotides: TGTGCCTGGAGTGTTACAGGCAGGGTACTCTTGTCCTACGAGCAGTACTTC. Encoded protein: CAWSVTGRVLLSYEQYF. The whole variable domain, filled in from reference TRBV30 and TRBJ2-7, reads SQTIHQWPATLVQPVGSPLSLECTVEGTSNPNLYWYRQAAGRGLQLLFYSVGIGQISSEVPQNLSASRPQDRQFILSSKKLLLSDSGFYLCAWSVTGRVLLSYEQYFGPGTRLTVT.

The rearrangement links TRBV5-1 to TRBJ2-7; D perhaps matches TRBD1 (6 bases). Deletions cut 2 bases from V and 0 bases from J, with 9 bases between. The CDR3 consists of 14 residues. In germline, CDR1 is SGHRS, CDR2 YFSETQ. The CDR3 sequence is CASSFAGASYEQYF. For the CDR3, the DNA is TGCGCCAGCAGCTTTGCAGGGGCCTCCTACGAGCAGTACTTC. Supplemented by reference TRBV5-1 and TRBJ2-7, the full variable domain reads KAGVTQTPRYLIKTRGQQVTLSCSPISGHRSVSWYQQTPGQGLQFLFEYFSETQRNKGNFPGRFSGRQFSNSRSEMNVSTLELGDSALYLCASSFAGASYEQYFGPGTRLTVT.

This clone was seen ten or more times. The gene calls are TRBV30 and TRBJ1-6; 8 positions match TRBD1. The CDR3 sequence is 16 residues long. V was pared by 2 bases and J by 8 bases, with 11 bases of the junction left unmatched. Germline CDR1 is GTSNPN and CDR2 is SVGIG (reference sequence). The CDR3 reads CAWSQSGGAIDSPLHF. Written as DNA, the CDR3 is TGTGCCTGGAGTCAGTCAGGGGGCGCGATTGATTCACCCCTCCACTTT. Full variable domain (remainder filled in from reference TRBV30 and TRBJ1-6): SQTIHQWPATLVQPVGSPLSLECTVEGTSNPNLYWYRQAAGRGLQLLFYSVGIGQISSEVPQNLSASRPQDRQFILSSKKLLLSDSGFYLCAWSQSGGAIDSPLHFGNGTRLTVT.

The V gene is TRBV7-2, the J gene TRBJ2-5, with D possibly matching TRBD1 (5 bases). The CDR3 covers 13 residues. From germline, CDR1 is SGHTA and CDR2 FQGNSA. Between the trimmed V and J ends, which lost 3 bases and 7 bases, there was a span of 12 bases. CDR3 sequence: CASSFSRVGTQYF. As DNA, the CDR3 is TGTGCCAGCAGCTTCTCCAGGGTAGGGACCCAGTACTTC.

The genes are TRBV9 and TRBJ1-2; weak D call: TRBD1 (6 bases). V lost 0 bases to trimming and J lost 6 bases, with 12 bases between them. This CDR3 has 14 residues. Per germline, CDR1 SGDLS and CDR2 YYNGEE. The CDR3 DNA sequence: TGTGCCAGCAGCGTAGAGAACAGGGTGGATGGCTACACCTTC. Translating gives CASSVENRVDGYTF.

The chain links TRBV9 to TRBJ1-3; D may be TRBD1 (5 bases). The germline CDR1 and CDR2 sequences are SGDLS and YYNGEE. The CDR3 is 14 amino acids. Trimming took off 4 bases at V and 0 bases at J, with 8 bases between the two ends. The CDR3 sequence is CASSLQVSGNTIYF. In nucleotides, the CDR3 is TGTGCCAGCAGCCTACAGGTCTCTGGAAACACCATATATTTT.

The rearrangement links TRBV5-1 to TRBJ2-2; 9 bases align to TRBD2. This CDR3 contains 16 residues. Germline CDR1 reads SGHRS; CDR2 reads YFSETQ. V was pared by 5 bases and J by 4 bases, with 9 bases of the junction left unmatched. The CDR3 DNA sequence: TGCGCCAGCAGTTCTCAGCGCGGGGGGGCCACCGGGGAGCTGTTTTTT. Its translation is CASSSQRGGATGELFF.

This chain joins TRBV6-2 or TRBV6-3 and TRBJ1-5; D is perhaps TRBD1 (5 bases). The length of the CDR3 is 14 residues. Trimming pared 3 bases from V and 7 bases from J, leaving 13 bases between. The germline V gene has CDR1 MNHEY and CDR2 SVGEGT. The CDR3 nucleotides are TGTGCCAGCAGTTATGAGGGGAGGGGCCAGCCCCAGCATTTT. It translates to CASSYEGRGQPQHF.